The 32 T cell receptor beta chains below were found in one sample sequenced in a study of T cells of healthy individuals. TCRdb redid the calling of the 5' RACE reads with MiXCR, one entry per CDR3 protein. The sample includes around 98,000 distinct CDR3 sequences, roughly 15% of them seen just once. The receptors come from a human donor in good health.

This clonotype showed up many times. The chain carries TRBV10-3 and TRBJ2-1, with 8 bases matching TRBD2. Germline CDR1 reads ENHRY; CDR2 reads SYGVKD. The J segment lost 0 bases and the V segment lost 3 bases, leaving 10 bases of the junction unmatched. The CDR3 loop spans 18 amino acids. The DNA for the CDR3 is TGTGCCATCAGTGAACACGGCGGGAGGACCCTCTCCTACAATGAGCAGTTCTTC. Residues: CAISEHGGRTLSYNEQFF.

This clonotype was counted between two and nine times. V gene TRBV28 combines with J gene TRBJ2-7; D is perhaps TRBD1 (7 bases). Germline V gene lookup returns CDR1 MDHEN and CDR2 SYDVKM. The CDR3 has 14 amino acids. V was cut by 4 bases and J by 6 bases, with 16 bases left in between. CDR3 coding DNA: TGTGCCAGCAGTTCCGAGGGGGCGGGACGCGAGCAGTACTTC. Its translation is CASSSEGAGREQYF.

This clonotype was counted ten times or more. The genes are TRBV4-2 and TRBJ2-3, with D possibly TRBD2 on 5 matching bases. The V gene lost 0 bases and the J gene lost 5 bases, with 12 bases spanning the gap. CDR3 length: 15 amino acids. Germline CDR1 LGHNA, CDR2 YNFKEQ. For the CDR3, the DNA is TGTGCCAGCAGCCAAGATCTACGGGCGGGAGATACGCAGTATTTT. It yields the protein CASSQDLRAGDTQYF.

This chain's CDR3 is CASSQDGLNYGYTF. The CDR3 coding sequence is TGTGCCAGCAGCCAAGACGGCCTCAACTATGGCTACACCTTC. The chain carries TRBV3-1 and TRBJ1-2; D is unclear. With 0 bases removed from V and 2 bases from J, the gap between germline ends came to 7 bases. The germline gives CDR1 LGHDT, CDR2 YNNKEL (reference sequence). The CDR3 extends over 14 amino acids.

The chain carries TRBV2 and TRBJ2-3, with 11 bases aligning to TRBD2. The CDR3 is made up of 15 amino acids. CDR1 is SNHLY, CDR2 FYNNEI, per germline. V was clipped by 6 bases and J by 6 bases; unmatched bases: 8. As DNA, the CDR3 is TGTGCCAGCAGAGCCGGGACTAGCGGTGGGGATACGCAGTATTTT. It codes for CASRAGTSGGDTQYF.

The CDR3 sequence: CASSTPGGGRDTQYF. The CDR3 region has the DNA TGTGCCAGCAGCACTCCTGGCGGAGGTAGAGATACGCAGTATTTT. The chain has TRBV28 and TRBJ2-3, with D possibly matching TRBD2 (5 bases). The CDR3 loop spans 15 amino acids. V lost 6 bases and J 5 bases, leaving 18 bases between the germline ends. CDR1 MDHEN and CDR2 SYDVKM come from the germline V gene.

This clonotype was seen at least ten times. The V gene is TRBV6-5, the J gene TRBJ2-3; D may be TRBD2 (6 bases). The CDR3 length is 16 residues. Germline CDR1 and CDR2: MNHEY and SVGAGI. V lost 0 bases, J lost 4 bases, and 14 bases lay in between. CDR3 in amino acids: CASSYSRAGTADTQYF. In DNA form, the CDR3 reads TGTGCCAGCAGTTACTCGAGGGCAGGGACTGCAGATACGCAGTATTTT.

This clonotype has ten or more counts. CDR3 sequence: CASSPIRQEHQPQHF. The CDR3 DNA reads TGTGCCAGCAGCCCCATCCGACAGGAGCACCAGCCCCAGCATTTT. The J gene is TRBJ1-5, the V gene TRBV7-8, with a tentative D call TRBD1 (6 bases). CDR1 and CDR2 (germline): SGHVS, FQNEAQ. V was cut by 5 bases and J by 7 bases, with 18 bases left in between. CDR3 length: 15 residues.

The chain uses TRBV5-6 and TRBJ2-1; 10 bases are shared with TRBD2. CDR1 SGHDT and CDR2 YYEEEE come from the germline V gene. V was pared by 4 bases and J by 9 bases, with 1 base of the junction left unmatched. The CDR3 totals 12 residues. Here the CDR3 DNA reads TGTGCCAGCAGCAGACTAGCGGGTGAGCAGTTCTTC. This sequence encodes CASSRLAGEQFF.

The V gene is TRBV5-1, the J gene TRBJ2-7; possibly TRBD2 for D (5 bases). Trimming shortened V by 4 bases and J by 5 bases, and 16 bases separated the two germline ends. Germline loops: CDR1 SGHRS, CDR2 YFSETQ. The CDR3 sequence is 14 residues long. The CDR3 DNA follows: TGCGCCAGCAGCCCACGACATGGACTGGACGAGCAGTACTTC. Encoded protein: CASSPRHGLDEQYF.

This rearrangement joins TRBV7-3 to TRBJ1-3; a possible D gene is TRBD1 (5 bases). The germline V gene has CDR1 SGHTA and CDR2 FQGTGA. This CDR3 is 14 amino acids long. The V and J ends lost 8 bases and 3 bases respectively, with 14 bases between them. The CDR3 here is CASGTGTYGNTIYF. CDR3 bases: TGTGCCAGCGGGACGGGGACTTATGGAAACACCATATATTTT. Full variable domain (remainder filled in from reference TRBV7-3 and TRBJ1-3): GAGVSQTPSNKVTEKGKYVELRCDPISGHTALYWYRQSLGQGPEFLIYFQGTGAADDSGLPNDRFFAVRPEGSVSTLKIQRTERGDSAVYLCASGTGTYGNTIYFGEGSWLTVV.

The V gene is TRBV29-1, the J gene TRBJ2-7; D is perhaps TRBD1 or TRBD2 (5 bases each). Germline V gene data show CDR1 as SQVTM and CDR2 as ANQGSEA. The CDR3 contains 11 residues. Between the trimmed V and J ends, which lost 7 bases and 6 bases, there was a span of 13 bases. In DNA, the CDR3 is TGCAGCGCCCAACGGGGCGGCGAGCAGTACTTC. It encodes CSAQRGGEQYF.

The chain carries TRBV18 and TRBJ2-5; TRBD1 is a possible D gene (6 bases). This CDR3 is built from 14 residues. Germline V gene sequence: CDR1 KGHSH, CDR2 LQKENI. V gave up 3 bases and J gave up 4 bases, with 12 bases separating them. In nucleotides, the CDR3 is TGTGCCAGCTCACCGGACAGCCAGAGAGAGACCCAGTACTTC. Its translation: CASSPDSQRETQYF.

At least ten counts were recorded for this clonotype. The V call is TRBV6-2 or TRBV6-3, the J call TRBJ2-1, with D hard to call. The CDR3 covers 11 residues. Germline V CDR1 and CDR2: MNHEY, SVGEGT. Deletions cut 2 bases from V and 9 bases from J, with 5 bases between. The CDR3 spells CASSYPGEQFF. CDR3 DNA: TGTGCCAGCAGTTACCCTGGTGAGCAGTTCTTC.

This clonotype has at least ten counts. The chain joins TRBV20-1 to TRBJ1-1, with TRBD1 as a possible D gene (5 bases). From germline, CDR1 is DFQATT and CDR2 SNEGSKA (reference sequence). The V end lost 1 base, the J end lost 8 bases, and 11 bases lay between the germline ends. The CDR3 length is 12 residues. The CDR3 nucleotides read TGCAGTGCTAGAGCCGGGACTTCGGAAGCTTTCTTT. Translating it yields CSARAGTSEAFF.

The V and J genes are TRBV6-2 or TRBV6-3 and TRBJ2-4; TRBD2 matches 8 bases. The CDR3 spans 15 residues. J was trimmed by 0 bases and V by 5 bases; bases with no gene match: 3. Germline V gene lookup returns CDR1 MNHEY and CDR2 SVGEGT. For the CDR3, the DNA is TGTGCCAGCAGTCGGGAGGGCCTAGCCAAAAACATTCAGTACTTC. This encodes CASSREGLAKNIQYF.

This clonotype came up many times. This chain joins TRBV20-1 and TRBJ2-1, with 13 bases identical to TRBD2. In germline, CDR1 is DFQATT, CDR2 SNEGSKA (reference sequence). Trimming cost V 1 base and J 7 bases; bases outside gene matches: 4. CDR3 size: 15 residues. The CDR3 sequence is CSARGTSGSGNEQFF. The CDR3 bases are TGCAGTGCTAGAGGGACTAGCGGGAGTGGGAATGAGCAGTTCTTC.

At least ten counts were recorded for this clonotype. This sequence joins TRBV28 and TRBJ2-7, with 7 bases fitting TRBD1. The germline V gene encodes CDR1 MDHEN and CDR2 SYDVKM. The CDR3 is made up of 14 amino acids. Trimming removed 5 bases from V and 2 bases from J; junction bases left unmatched: 6. Here the CDR3 DNA reads TGTGCCAGCAGTAGGACAGGCGCCACCTACGAGCAGTACTTC. Translation gives CASSRTGATYEQYF.

V gene TRBV21-1 combines with J gene TRBJ2-2; TRBD1 is the table's D call and was not checked against the DNA. TRBV21-1 is a known pseudogene. This CDR3 contains 14 residues. The CDR3, as DNA: TGTGCCAGCAACCGACAGGGTACCACCGGGGAGCTGTTTTTT. This gives the protein CASNRQGTTGELFF.

This clonotype came up many times. The V gene is TRBV12-3 or TRBV12-4, the J gene TRBJ2-5, with D perhaps TRBD1 or TRBD2 (6 bases each). The CDR3 is 14 amino acids. V was shortened by 3 bases and J by 2 bases, with 10 bases between the two germline ends. The CDR3 bases are TGTGCCAGCAGTTTTAGAGGGGGGCAAGAGACCCAGTACTTC. Amino acids: CASSFRGGQETQYF.

This clonotype was seen a few times. The chain is built from TRBV19 and TRBJ1-5; D uncertain. Germline-derived CDR1 and CDR2 are LNHDA and SQIVND (reference sequence). CDR3 length: 12 amino acids. Trimming cost V 3 bases and J 6 bases, with 6 bases left between them. CDR3 sequence (DNA): TGTGCCAGTAGTATTTCAGGTCAGCCCCAGCATTTT. This gives the protein CASSISGQPQHF.

The CDR3 reads CASSFGQARTTEAFF. CDR3 coding DNA: TGTGCCAGCAGTTTCGGACAGGCGAGGACCACTGAAGCTTTCTTT. The rearrangement links TRBV28 to TRBJ1-1; 7 nucleotides align to TRBD1. This CDR3 comprises 15 residues. V trimming: 3 bases; J trimming: 4 bases; junction bases outside the gene matches: 8. CDR1 and CDR2 (germline): MDHEN, SYDVKM.

This clonotype was recorded a few times. The J gene is TRBJ2-3, the V gene TRBV7-3; D remains ambiguous. Germline V lookup: CDR1 SGHTA, CDR2 FQGTGA. This CDR3 spans 15 amino acids. The V and J ends lost 0 bases and 1 base respectively, with 8 bases between them. CDR3 sequence: CASSLTGSGTDTQYF. The CDR3 bases are TGTGCCAGCAGCTTAACAGGGTCGGGCACAGATACGCAGTATTTT.

This clonotype was counted only a few times. J is TRBJ2-3 and V is TRBV4-1, with 14 nucleotides matching TRBD2. CDR1 is MGHRA and CDR2 is YSYEKL in the germline V gene. There are 18 residues in the CDR3. The ends lost 5 bases at V and 2 bases at J; junction bases unmatched: 9. In nucleotides, the CDR3 is TGCGCCAGCAGCGTACAGGGACTAGCGGGGGCGACCACAGATACGCAGTATTTT. Encoded protein: CASSVQGLAGATTDTQYF.

The CDR3 nucleotides are TGTGCCAGCAGCTTAACGGGAGGTACCGGGGAGCTGTTTTTT. This encodes CASSLTGGTGELFF. V and J are TRBV7-2 and TRBJ2-2; 7 bases line up with TRBD2. V lost 2 bases to trimming and J lost 5 bases; unmatched junction nucleotides: 2. This CDR3 has 14 amino acids. The V gene's germline CDR1 is SGHTA and CDR2 FQGNSA.

The table lists this clonotype with many counts. The genes are TRBV20-1 and TRBJ2-2, with 7 bases aligning to TRBD2. Unmatched junction bases numbered 9, after V lost 0 bases and J lost 2 bases. Germline V gene data show CDR1 as DFQATT and CDR2 as SNEGSKA (reference sequence). The CDR3 contains 17 residues. As DNA, the CDR3 is TGCAGTGCTAGAGACCGGACTCCGGGAGGCAACACCGGGGAGCTGTTTTTT. Translated, it gives CSARDRTPGGNTGELFF.

Many counts were recorded for this clonotype. V usage is TRBV7-9 and J usage is TRBJ1-6; D ambiguous. The CDR3 is 15 residues long. Germline CDR1 reads SEHNR; CDR2 reads FQNEAQ (reference sequence). Trimming took 2 bases from V and 6 from J, leaving 11 bases between them. The DNA of the CDR3 is TGTGCCAGCAGCTTACGCGGGAGGCTTAATTCACCCCTCCACTTT. Protein: CASSLRGRLNSPLHF.

The CDR3, as DNA: TGTGCCAGCAGCTTCCCCGTGGGGGCCTTAGCCAAAAACATTCAGTACTTC. Translation gives CASSFPVGALAKNIQYF. V gene TRBV7-8 combines with J gene TRBJ2-4; D may be TRBD1 (6 bases). V was pared by 3 bases and J by 0 bases, with 15 bases between. CDR1 SGHVS and CDR2 FQNEAQ come from the germline V gene. The CDR3 totals 17 residues.

J is TRBJ2-1 and V is TRBV4-3; tentative D call: TRBD1 (5 bases). The CDR3 spans 18 residues. The V end lost 1 base, the J end lost 8 bases, and 24 bases lay between the germline ends. The germline V gene has CDR1 LGHNA and CDR2 YSLEER. This chain's CDR3 is CASSQGATGNFLQYEQFF. The CDR3 DNA follows: TGCGCCAGCAGCCAAGGGGCCACAGGAAACTTCTTGCAGTATGAGCAGTTCTTC.

This clonotype came up a few times. V usage is TRBV7-2 and J usage is TRBJ2-3; 7 bases map to TRBD2. The CDR3 length is 17 residues. Germline V gene sequence: CDR1 SGHTA, CDR2 FQGNSA. V shed 2 bases and J 3 bases; nucleotides not matched to a gene: 11. This CDR3 reads CASSLLRGGAGTDTQYF. The DNA of the CDR3 is TGTGCCAGCAGCTTACTTCGGGGAGGGGCGGGAACAGATACGCAGTATTTT.

This clonotype was seen repeatedly, ten times or more. The chain carries TRBV12-3 or TRBV12-4 and TRBJ1-2; D is unclear. This CDR3 has 14 residues. Trimming removed 5 bases from V and 4 bases from J, with 14 bases in between. Here the CDR3 reads CASSQTRLSYGYTF. In nucleotides, the CDR3 is TGTGCCAGCAGTCAAACCAGGTTATCCTATGGCTACACCTTC.

This clonotype was recorded at least ten times. CDR3 amino acids: CASSPPRKLSTDTQYF. The DNA of the CDR3 is TGTGCCAGCAGCCCCCCCAGGAAACTGAGCACAGATACGCAGTATTTT. V usage is TRBV7-9 and J usage is TRBJ2-3; D is uncertain. This CDR3 is 16 amino acids long. Trimming took 5 bases from V and 0 from J, leaving 15 bases between them. The V gene's germline CDR1 is SEHNR and CDR2 FQNEAQ (reference sequence). Full variable domain (outside the CDR3, taken from reference TRBV7-9 and TRBJ2-3): DTGVSQNPRHKITKRGQNVTFRCDPISEHNRLYWYRQTLGQGPEFLTYFQNEAQLEKSRLLSDRFSAERPKGSFSTLEIQRTEQGDSAMYLCASSPPRKLSTDTQYFGPGTRLTVL.